The 5 T cell receptor beta chains presented below share a single source sample, sequenced in a study of identical twins. TCRdb independently ran MiXCR on the 5' RACE reads; one entry per CDR3 protein. Of roughly 540,000 distinct CDR3 sequences in the sample, less than 25% are singletons; the top ten hold about 0.91%. These sequences were also reported in another study, on T cells expressing NK-cell markers.

Sequences were obtained from CD4+ T cells sorted from blood. The origin of the receptors is a young woman in good health.

This clonotype appeared a few times. This chain links TRBV20-1 with TRBJ1-3; D unresolved. V shed 3 bases and J shed 4 bases, with 7 bases lying between them. CDR1 and CDR2 from the germline V gene are DFQATT and SNEGSKA (reference sequence). This CDR3 region has 12 residues. The CDR3: CSASGRGNTIYF. The CDR3 bases are TGCAGTGCTAGCGGCAGGGGAAACACCATATATTTT.

The rearrangement uses TRBV20-1 and TRBJ2-1; 9 bases map to TRBD1. The V gene end was trimmed by 7 bases and the J gene end by 9 bases; junction bases not matched to a gene: 10. The germline gives CDR1 DFQATT, CDR2 SNEGSKA (reference sequence). The CDR3 has 13 residues. CDR3 protein: CSVSDRGGSEQFF. The CDR3, as DNA: TGCAGTGTGTCGGACAGGGGAGGGAGTGAGCAGTTCTTC.

In nucleotides, the CDR3 is TGTGCCAGCAGCCAAGAGGCCCATGGGAGAGGCTACACCTTC. It yields the protein CASSQEAHGRGYTF. The V gene is TRBV3-1, the J gene TRBJ1-2; D call uncertain. From germline, CDR1 is LGHDT and CDR2 YNNKEL (reference sequence). Trimming stripped 0 bases from V and 8 bases from J, with 13 bases between. The CDR3 sequence is 14 residues long.

This rearrangement joins TRBV20-1 to TRBJ2-7; 7 positions match TRBD2. V was pared by 5 bases and J by 5 bases, with 9 bases of the junction left unmatched. The CDR3 covers 13 residues. The germline CDR1 and CDR2 sequences are DFQATT and SNEGSKA (reference sequence). CDR3 sequence (DNA): TGCAGTGCTGCGGAAAGCGGGGCGCACGAGCAGTACTTC. Protein: CSAAESGAHEQYF.

The chain couples TRBV27 to TRBJ1-5; D is ambiguous. Trimming removed 3 bases at V and 0 bases at J, with 3 bases between. This CDR3 is 13 amino acids long. CDR1 is MNHEY and CDR2 is SMNVEV in the germline V gene (reference sequence). CDR3 protein: CASSFYSNQPQHF. CDR3 DNA: TGTGCCAGCAGTTTCTATAGCAATCAGCCCCAGCATTTT.